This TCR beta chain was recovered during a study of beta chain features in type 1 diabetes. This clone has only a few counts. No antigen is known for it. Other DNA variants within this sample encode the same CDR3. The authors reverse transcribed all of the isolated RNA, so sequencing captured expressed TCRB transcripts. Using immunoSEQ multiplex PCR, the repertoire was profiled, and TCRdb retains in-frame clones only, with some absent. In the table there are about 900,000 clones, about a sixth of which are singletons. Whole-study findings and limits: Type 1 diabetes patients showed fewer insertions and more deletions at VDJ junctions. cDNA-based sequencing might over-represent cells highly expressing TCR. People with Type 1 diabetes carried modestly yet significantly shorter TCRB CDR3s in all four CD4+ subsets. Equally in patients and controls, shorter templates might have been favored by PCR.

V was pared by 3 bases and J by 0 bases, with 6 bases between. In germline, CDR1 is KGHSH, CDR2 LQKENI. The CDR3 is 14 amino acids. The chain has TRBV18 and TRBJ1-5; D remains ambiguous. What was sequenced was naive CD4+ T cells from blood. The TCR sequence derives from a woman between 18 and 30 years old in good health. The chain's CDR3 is CASSPPYSNQPQHF. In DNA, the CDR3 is TGTGCCAGCTCACCCCCATATAGCAATCAGCCCCAGCATTTT.